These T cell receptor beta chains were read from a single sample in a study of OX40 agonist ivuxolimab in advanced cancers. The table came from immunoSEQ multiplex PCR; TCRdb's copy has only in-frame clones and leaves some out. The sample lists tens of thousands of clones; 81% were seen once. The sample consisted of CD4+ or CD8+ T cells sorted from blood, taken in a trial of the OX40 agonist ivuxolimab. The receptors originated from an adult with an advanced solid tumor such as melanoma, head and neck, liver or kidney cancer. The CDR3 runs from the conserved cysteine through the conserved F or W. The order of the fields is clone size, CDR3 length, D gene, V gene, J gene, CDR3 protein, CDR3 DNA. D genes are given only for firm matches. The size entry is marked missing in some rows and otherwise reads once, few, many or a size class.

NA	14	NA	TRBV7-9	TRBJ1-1	CASTLGRGIGEAFF	TGTGCCAGCACCCTGGGTAGGGGAATTGGTGAAGCTTTCTTT
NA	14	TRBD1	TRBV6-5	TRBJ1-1	CASTGQGLNTEAFF	TGTGCCAGCACTGGACAGGGTTTGAACACTGAAGCTTTCTTT
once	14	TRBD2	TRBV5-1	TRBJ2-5	CASSPDRGGETQYF	TGCGCCAGCAGCCCGGACCGGGGGGGAGAGACCCAGTACTTC
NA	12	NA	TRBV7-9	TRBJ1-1	CASSPQGPGAFF	TGTGCCAGCAGCCCTCAGGGGCCTGGGGCTTTCTTT
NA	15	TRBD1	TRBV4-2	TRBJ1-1	CASSQERTGNTEAFF	TGTGCCAGCAGCCAAGAACGGACAGGCAACACTGAAGCTTTCTTT
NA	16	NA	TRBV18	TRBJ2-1	CASSKPRLSSYNEQFF	TGTGCCAGCTCTAAGCCGAGGTTAAGCTCCTACAATGAGCAGTTCTTC
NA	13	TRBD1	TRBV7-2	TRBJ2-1	CASSGNRGNEQFF	TGTGCCAGCAGCGGAAACAGGGGGAATGAGCAGTTCTTC
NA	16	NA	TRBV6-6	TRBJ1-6	CASSGPQGPRDSPLHF	TGTGCCAGCAGCGGACCACAGGGACCTCGGGATTCACCCCTCCACTTT
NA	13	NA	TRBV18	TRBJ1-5	CASSPSSNQPQHF	TGTGCCAGCTCACCGTCTAGCAATCAGCCCCAGCATTTT
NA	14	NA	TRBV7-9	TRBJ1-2	CASSLTRDNYGYTF	TGCGCCAGCAGCTTGACTCGGGACAACTATGGCTACACCTTC
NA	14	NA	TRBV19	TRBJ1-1	CAGQSGALYTEAFF	TGTGCCGGCCAATCAGGGGCCCTTTACACTGAAGCTTTCTTT
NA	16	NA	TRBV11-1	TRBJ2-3	CASSLVYGRSTDTQYF	TGTGCCAGCAGCTTAGTGTATGGACGTAGCACAGATACGCAGTATTTT
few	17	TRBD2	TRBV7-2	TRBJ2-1	CASSRRLAGGGNNEQFF	TGTGCCAGCAGCCGCAGACTAGCGGGAGGGGGGAACAATGAGCAGTTCTTC
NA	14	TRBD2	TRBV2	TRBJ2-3	CASLTERGGTTQYF	TGTGCCAGCCTGACCGAGCGGGGGGGAACGACGCAGTATTTT
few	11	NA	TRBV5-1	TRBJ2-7	CASSLNYEQYF	TGCGCCAGCAGCTTAAACTACGAGCAGTACTTC
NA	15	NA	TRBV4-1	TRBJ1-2	CASSQDTGTNYGYTF	TGCGCCAGCAGCCAAGACACAGGGACTAACTATGGCTACACCTTC
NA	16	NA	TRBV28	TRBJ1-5	CASSLFRRVSNQPQHF	TGTGCCAGCAGTTTATTTCGCAGGGTAAGCAATCAGCCCCAGCATTTT
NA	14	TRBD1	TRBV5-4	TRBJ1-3	CASSGTGAGNTIYF	TGTGCCAGCAGCGGGACAGGGGCTGGAAACACCATATATTTT
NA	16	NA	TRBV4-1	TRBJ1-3	CASSQPTGTSGNTIYF	TGCGCCAGCAGCCAACCTACAGGGACCTCTGGAAACACCATATATTTT
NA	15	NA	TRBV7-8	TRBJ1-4	CASSLLAQTNEKLFF	TGTGCCAGCAGCTTACTGGCACAAACTAATGAAAAACTGTTTTTT
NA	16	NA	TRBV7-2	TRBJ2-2	CASSPQQPGATGELFF	TGTGCCAGCAGCCCTCAGCAACCGGGGGCCACCGGGGAGCTGTTTTTT
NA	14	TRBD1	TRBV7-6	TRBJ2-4	CASSPGQGINIQYF	TGTGCCAGCAGCCCGGGACAGGGGATAAACATTCAGTACTTC
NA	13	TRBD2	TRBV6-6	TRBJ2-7	CASRSGGPYEQYF	TGTGCCAGCAGGAGCGGGGGCCCCTACGAGCAGTACTTC
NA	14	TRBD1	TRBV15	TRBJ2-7	CATSGDRVLQEQYF	TGTGCCACCAGCGGGGACAGGGTGCTTCAGGAGCAGTACTTC
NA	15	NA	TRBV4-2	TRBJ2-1	CASSQDASSYNEQFF	TGTGCCAGCAGCCAAGATGCTAGTTCCTACAATGAGCAGTTCTTC
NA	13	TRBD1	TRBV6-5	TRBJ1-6	CASKDRAASPLHF	TGTGCCAGTAAGGACAGGGCGGCTTCACCCCTCCACTTT
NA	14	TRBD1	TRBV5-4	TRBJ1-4	CASSLQGAAEKLFF	TGTGCCAGCAGCCTACAGGGGGCGGCGGAAAAACTGTTTTTT
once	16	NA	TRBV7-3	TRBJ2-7	CASSLVLAQGAYEQYF	TGTGCCAGCAGCTTGGTCCTAGCGCAGGGTGCCTACGAGCAGTACTTC
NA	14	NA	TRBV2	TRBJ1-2	CASRDTPGNYGYTF	TGTGCCAGCAGGGACACCCCCGGTAACTATGGCTACACCTTC
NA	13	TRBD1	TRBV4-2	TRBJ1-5	CASSQSGQRPQHF	TGTGCCAGCAGCCAGTCGGGACAGCGGCCCCAGCATTTT
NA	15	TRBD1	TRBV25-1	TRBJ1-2	CASRRSGQGDYGYTF	TGTGCCAGCAGGAGGTCGGGACAGGGAGACTATGGCTACACCTTC
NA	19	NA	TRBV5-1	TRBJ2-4	CASSLGGGITEVAKNIQYF	TGCGCCAGCAGCTTGGGAGGAGGAATAACAGAGGTGGCCAAAAACATTCAGTACTTC
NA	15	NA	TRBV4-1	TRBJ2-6	CASRQGHSGANVLTF	TGCGCCAGCAGACAGGGCCACTCTGGGGCCAACGTCCTGACTTTC
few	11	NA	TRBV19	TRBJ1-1	CVSGGDTEAFF	TGTGTGAGTGGGGGGGACACTGAAGCTTTCTTT
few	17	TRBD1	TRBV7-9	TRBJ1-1	CASSLVSWGQQNTEAFF	TGTGCCAGCAGCTTAGTATCGTGGGGACAGCAAAACACTGAAGCTTTCTTT
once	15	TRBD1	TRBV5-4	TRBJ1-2	CASRQELQGVGGYTF	TGTGCCAGCAGACAAGAACTACAGGGGGTAGGCGGCTACACCTTC
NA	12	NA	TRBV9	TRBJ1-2	CASSVGPGGYTF	TGTGCCAGCAGCGTAGGCCCCGGTGGCTACACCTTC
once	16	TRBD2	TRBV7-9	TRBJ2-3	CASSLTSGRAADTQYF	TGTGCCAGCAGCTTAACTAGCGGGAGGGCCGCAGATACGCAGTATTTT
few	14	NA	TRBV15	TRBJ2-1	CATSRSGSYNEQFF	TGTGCCACCAGCAGATCCGGGAGTTACAATGAGCAGTTCTTC
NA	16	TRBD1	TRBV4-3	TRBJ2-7	CASSQEGTGGSAEQYF	TGCGCCAGCAGCCAAGAAGGGACAGGTGGATCGGCCGAGCAGTACTTC
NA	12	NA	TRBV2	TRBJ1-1	CASRAGWGEAFF	TGTGCCAGCAGAGCAGGGTGGGGAGAGGCTTTCTTT
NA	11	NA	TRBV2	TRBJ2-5	CASSTQELQYF	TGTGCCAGCAGTACCCAGGAACTGCAGTACTTC
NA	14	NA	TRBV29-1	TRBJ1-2	CSVEMTPTNYGYTF	TGCAGCGTTGAGATGACTCCGACTAACTATGGCTACACCTTC
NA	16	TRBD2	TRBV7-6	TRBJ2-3	CASSLARGRGADTQYF	TGTGCCAGCAGCTTAGCGAGAGGGAGGGGCGCAGATACGCAGTATTTT
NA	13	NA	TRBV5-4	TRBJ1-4	CASSQTAGEKLFF	TGTGCCAGCAGCCAAACAGCGGGTGAAAAACTGTTTTTT
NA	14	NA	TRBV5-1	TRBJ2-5	CASSPGTNQETQYF	TGCGCCAGCAGCCCAGGGACAAATCAAGAGACCCAGTACTTC
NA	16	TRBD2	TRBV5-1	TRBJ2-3	CASSLGTSGGRDTQYF	TGCGCCAGCAGCCTCGGGACTAGCGGGGGGCGGGATACGCAGTATTTT
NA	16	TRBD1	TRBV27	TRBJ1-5	CASSSHRDSFNQPQHF	TGTGCCAGCAGTTCTCACCGGGACAGTTTCAATCAGCCCCAGCATTTT